Many counts were recorded for the clone carrying this T cell receptor (beta chain). This sample is part of a study of early T cells in non-severe SARS-CoV-2 infection. Study information: Bulk RNA taken from unsorted whole blood was sequenced, leaving chains unpaired.

Separate cDNA molecules each had unique molecular identifiers attached to them. Using its own MiXCR run on the 5' RACE reads, TCRdb lists one record per CDR3 protein. The sample carries about 72,000 distinct CDR3 sequences, roughly 9.1% recorded once. V was trimmed by 4 bases and J by 4 bases, leaving 20 bases between them. Germline loops: CDR1 SGHKS, CDR2 YYEKEE (reference sequence). This CDR3 spans 16 amino acids. The TCR sequence derives from an adult who was a healthcare worker with PCR-confirmed SARS-CoV-2 infection or an uninfected control (not recorded which). The source was whole blood, collected at baseline. This rearrangement joins TRBV5-5 to TRBJ2-5; D tentatively fits TRBD1 or TRBD2 (5 bases each). CDR3 DNA sequence: TGTGCCAGCAGCCTATCCTCCCTTGCTGGGGGAGAGACCCAGTACTTC. It translates to CASSLSSLAGGETQYF.